Sequencing of this T cell receptor (beta chain) was carried out in a study of blood T cell repertoires in COVID-19 (dated by TCRdb to 2018 to 2021). Concerning the study at large: Collaborator samples came from the United States, Italy and Spain and covered acute and convalescent phases of COVID-19. The dataset comprised deeply sampled blood TCRbeta repertoires from subjects exposed to, actively infected with, or recovered from COVID-19. The repertoires were made available in a free public database intended to serve as a resource for research on the immune response to SARS-CoV-2. The prospective study material was composed of cDNA or gDNA derived from T cells, B-cell-depleted T cells, or PBMCs. Where HLA class I and class II types were available, the types were taken from metadata supplied by the sample provider, not from assay-based typing. The samples were drawn from the first 160 participants of the ongoing ImmuneRACE study and from 950 to 1,500 subjects provided by 6 global collaborators. The sample metadata nearly always contained a de-identified subject ID, COVID-19 status, age in years and sex. The full study reports these points: The quantity of clinical and demographic metadata differed by source and by participant and was supplied without curation.

On this clone: Its antigen is currently not known. The input lacks base qualities; no much larger clone sits a single base away.

TCRbeta CDR3 regions were amplified from genomic DNA using the immunoSEQ Assay, a bias-controlled multiplex PCR. On the authors' methods: Nucleated cell counts per sample were estimated from amplification of reference gene primers within the assay. To quantify the absolute abundance of each unique TCRbeta CDR3 rearrangement, sequence reads were collapsed and filtered. For each sample, productive Simpson clonality was calculated as the square root of Simpson's diversity index across productive rearrangements. Sourced from immuneACCESS, this table was stored by TCRdb with only in-frame sequences that have V and J called. A share of the clones is absent; for the studies checked, an unresolved V gene accounts for under half, and the remainder has no known explanation. The V and J calls and clone size were taken over from that table, and D and trimming were inferred from the DNA. The sample table records about 370,000 clones; 80% to 90% of these occur just once. 1% of the sample is held by the ten biggest clonotypes.

Its CDR3 holds 13 amino acids, cysteine through phenylalanine. Only CDR3 DNA remains: 39 bases, in frame from the first base. Germline trimming: 3 bases from V, 5 bases from J; junction bases outside gene matches: 2. The germline V gene supplies CDR1 SGHRS and CDR2 YFSETQ. Enrolling through a virtual design, the prospective study's participants ranged in age from roughly 18 to 89 years and lived across some 22 United States geographic areas. In the prospective study, participants were assigned to cohorts based on the clinical history participants reported in a screening survey and a study questionnaire. ImmuneRACE Cohort 3 recovered participants were defined by two consecutive negative NP/OP PCR tests, healthcare professional clearance, or symptom resolution. Mobile phlebotomists in the prospective study collected whole blood, serum and a nasopharyngeal or oropharyngeal swab from every participant. Over a roughly 2-month period, participants in the prospective study had the option of providing additional blood draws and questionnaires. Before DNA extraction, prospective study blood samples were shipped either frozen or at room temperature.

Sequenced sample: PBMCs or T cells enriched from blood (not recorded which). This receptor was taken from a young man who had recovered from COVID-19. Recombination linked TRBV5-1 to TRBJ1-2; 9 bases in between match TRBD1. The bases are TGCGCCAGCAGCTCGGGACAGGGTTATGGCTACACCTTC. Its protein reads: CASSSGQGYGYTF.